This TCR beta chain was recorded in a study of OX40 agonist ivuxolimab in advanced cancers. Looking at the study overall: Participants averaged roughly 57 years of age (range roughly 23 to 90) and were around 80% male. Participants could have had prior anti-PD-1, anti-PD-L1 or anti-CTLA-4 therapy, and 40% had some.

Assay: immunoSEQ multiplex PCR; the TCRdb copy retains only in-frame clones and omits some. The table includes tens of thousands of clones, 83% detected once. Germline V gene sequence: CDR1 MNHEY, CDR2 SVGAGI. The CDR3 covers 14 residues. V dropped 6 bases and J dropped 2 bases, with 13 bases sitting between them. The chain employs TRBV6-5 and TRBJ1-1, with D hard to call. The sequencing used CD4+ or CD8+ T cells sorted from blood, collected in a trial of the OX40 agonist ivuxolimab. The TCR sequence derives from an adult with an advanced solid tumor such as melanoma, head and neck, liver or kidney cancer. CDR3 coding DNA: TGTGCCAGCAGGAATAAGGGTGGTAACACTGAAGCTTTCTTT. Amino acid sequence: CASRNKGGNTEAFF.